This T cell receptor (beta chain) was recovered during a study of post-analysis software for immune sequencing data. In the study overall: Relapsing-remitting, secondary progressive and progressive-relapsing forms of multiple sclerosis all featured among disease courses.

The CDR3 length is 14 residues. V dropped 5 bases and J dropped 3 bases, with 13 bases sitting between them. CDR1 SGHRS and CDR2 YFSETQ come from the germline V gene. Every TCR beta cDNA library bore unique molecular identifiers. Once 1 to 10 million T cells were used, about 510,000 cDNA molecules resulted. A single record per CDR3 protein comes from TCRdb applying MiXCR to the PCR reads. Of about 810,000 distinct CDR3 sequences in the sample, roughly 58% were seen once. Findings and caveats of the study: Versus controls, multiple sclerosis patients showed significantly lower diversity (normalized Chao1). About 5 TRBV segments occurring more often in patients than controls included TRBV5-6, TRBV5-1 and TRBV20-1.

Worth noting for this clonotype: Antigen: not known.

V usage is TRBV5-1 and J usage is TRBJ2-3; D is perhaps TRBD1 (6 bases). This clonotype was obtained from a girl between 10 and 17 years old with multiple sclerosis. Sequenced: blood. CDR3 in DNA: TGCGCCAGCAGAGGGGACACGGGAACAGATACGCAGTATTTT. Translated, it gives CASRGDTGTDTQYF.